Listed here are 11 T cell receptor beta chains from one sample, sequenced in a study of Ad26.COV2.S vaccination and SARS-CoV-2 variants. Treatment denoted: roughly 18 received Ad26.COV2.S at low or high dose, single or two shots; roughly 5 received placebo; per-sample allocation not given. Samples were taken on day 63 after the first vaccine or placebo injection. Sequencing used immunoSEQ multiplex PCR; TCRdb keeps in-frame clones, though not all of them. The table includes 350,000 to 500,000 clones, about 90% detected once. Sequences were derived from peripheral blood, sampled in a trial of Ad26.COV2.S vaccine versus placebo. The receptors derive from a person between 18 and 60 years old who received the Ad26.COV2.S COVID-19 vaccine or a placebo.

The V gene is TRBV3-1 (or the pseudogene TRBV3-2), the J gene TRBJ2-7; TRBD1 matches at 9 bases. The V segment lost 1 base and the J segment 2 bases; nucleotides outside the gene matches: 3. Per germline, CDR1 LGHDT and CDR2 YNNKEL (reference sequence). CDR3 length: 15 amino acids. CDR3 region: CASSQGTGATYEQYF. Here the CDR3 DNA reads TGTGCCAGCAGCCAAGGGACAGGGGCGACCTACGAGCAGTACTTC.

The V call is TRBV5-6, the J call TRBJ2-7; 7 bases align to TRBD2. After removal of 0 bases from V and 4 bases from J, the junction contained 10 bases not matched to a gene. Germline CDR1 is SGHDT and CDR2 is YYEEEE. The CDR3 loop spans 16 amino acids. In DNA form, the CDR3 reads TGTGCCAGCAGCTTGGAAGATAGCGGGTGGCCTTACGAGCAGTACTTC. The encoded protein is CASSLEDSGWPYEQYF.

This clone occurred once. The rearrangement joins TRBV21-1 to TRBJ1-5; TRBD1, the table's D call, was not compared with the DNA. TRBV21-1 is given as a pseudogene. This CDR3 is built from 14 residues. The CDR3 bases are TGTGCCAGCAGCAAGTCTGGGGCCGATCAGCCCCAGCATTTT. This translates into CASSKSGADQPQHF.

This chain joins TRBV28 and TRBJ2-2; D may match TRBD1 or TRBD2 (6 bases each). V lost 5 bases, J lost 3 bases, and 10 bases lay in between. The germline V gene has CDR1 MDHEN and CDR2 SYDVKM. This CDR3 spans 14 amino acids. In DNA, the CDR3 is TGTGCCAGCAGTGGAGGGGGTTACACCGGGGAGCTGTTTTTT. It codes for CASSGGGYTGELFF.

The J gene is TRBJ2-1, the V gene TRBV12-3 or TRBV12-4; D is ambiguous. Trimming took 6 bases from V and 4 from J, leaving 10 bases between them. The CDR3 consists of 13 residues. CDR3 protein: CASSRRAYNEQFF. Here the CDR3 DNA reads TGTGCCAGCAGCAGGAGAGCGTACAATGAGCAGTTCTTC.

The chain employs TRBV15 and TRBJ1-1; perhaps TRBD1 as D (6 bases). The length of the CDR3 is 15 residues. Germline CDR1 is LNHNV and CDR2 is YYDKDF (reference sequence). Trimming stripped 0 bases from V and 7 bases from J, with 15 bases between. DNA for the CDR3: TGTGCCACCAGCAGAGAACGGGCAGGGGCGGATGAAGCTTTCTTT. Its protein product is CATSRERAGADEAFF.

The CDR3, as DNA: TGTGCCAGCAGCGAGGGGGCCTCCTACGAGCAGTACTTC. It specifies CASSEGASYEQYF. This chain links TRBV7-2 with TRBJ2-7; the match to TRBD1 covers 7 bases. CDR1 is SGHTA and CDR2 is FQGNSA in the germline V gene. V was clipped by 5 bases and J by 0 bases; unmatched bases: 1. The CDR3 has 13 amino acids.

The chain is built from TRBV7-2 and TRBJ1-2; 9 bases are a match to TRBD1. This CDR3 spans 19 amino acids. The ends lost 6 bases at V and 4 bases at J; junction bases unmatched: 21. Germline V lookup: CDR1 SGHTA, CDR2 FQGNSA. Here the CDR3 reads CASSLPSLQGANLAYGYTF. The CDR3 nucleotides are TGTGCCAGCAGTCTACCCAGTTTACAGGGGGCTAACCTCGCCTATGGCTACACCTTC.

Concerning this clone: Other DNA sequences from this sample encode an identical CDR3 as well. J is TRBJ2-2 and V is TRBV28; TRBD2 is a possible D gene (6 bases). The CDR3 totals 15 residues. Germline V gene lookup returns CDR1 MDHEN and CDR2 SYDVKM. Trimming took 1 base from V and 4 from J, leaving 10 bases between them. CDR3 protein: CASSLSGVGTGELFF. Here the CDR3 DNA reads TGTGCCAGCAGTTTATCGGGGGTAGGCACCGGGGAGCTGTTTTTT.

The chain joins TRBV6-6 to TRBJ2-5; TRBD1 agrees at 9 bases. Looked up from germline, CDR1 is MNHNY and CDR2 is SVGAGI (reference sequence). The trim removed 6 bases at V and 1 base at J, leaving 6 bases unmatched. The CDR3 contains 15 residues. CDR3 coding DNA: TGTGCCAGCAGCAAAGGACAGGGGCGCCAAGAGACCCAGTACTTC. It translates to CASSKGQGRQETQYF.

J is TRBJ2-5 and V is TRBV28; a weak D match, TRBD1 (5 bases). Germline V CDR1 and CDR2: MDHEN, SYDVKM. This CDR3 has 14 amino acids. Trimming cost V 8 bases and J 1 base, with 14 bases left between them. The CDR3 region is CASGGQLTQETQYF. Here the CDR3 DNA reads TGTGCCAGCGGTGGACAACTGACCCAAGAGACCCAGTACTTC.